The TCR beta chain under discussion was sequenced for a study of cytomegalovirus exposure and HLA in healthy donors. To note about this clone: The target antigen is unknown.

Study results and limitations: V- and J-gene trimming in TCR beta was tied to a missense DCLRE1C variant by an analysis performed later. Earlier findings revealed that most TCR beta V segments proved productive either about 87% or about 30% of the time. Later on, an analysis tied around 17,000 TCR beta sequences to HLA alleles at 0.05 false discovery rate. Several of the most significant clusters appeared, in a later analysis, to be linked to common viral pathogens.

With 60 Vbeta and 13 Jbeta primers, the PCR was carried out. The method was immunoSEQ multiplex PCR; TCRdb's version includes in-frame clones alone and lacks a portion of them. The table records around 63,000 clones, over 75% of them present only once. Trimming removed 7 bases from V and 4 bases from J; junction bases left unmatched: 13. In germline, CDR1 is SGHTS, CDR2 YDEGEE. The CDR3 length is 15 residues. The TCR was taken from a man in his forties in good health and CMV-seronegative. Sequenced sample: PBMCs. The V and J genes are TRBV5-8 and TRBJ2-7, with 8 nucleotides matching TRBD1. CDR3 region: CASLGDRIDIYEQYF. The CDR3 nucleotides are TGTGCCAGCTTGGGGGACAGGATAGATATTTACGAGCAGTACTTC.